This T cell receptor (beta chain) was sequenced in a study of blood T cells in healthy people across ages. Overall study results and limits: The authors considered diversity estimates from one million T cells to be underestimates.

Concerning this clonotype itself: No antigen is known for it.

The authors ran a second PCR of about 6 to 12 cycles using a sample-barcoded 5' primer and a J-beta primer mix. Every sample produced at least 2.5 million CDR3-containing paired-end reads. In TCRdb, the 5' RACE reads were re-called with MiXCR into one record per CDR3 protein. The sample yields approximately 360,000 distinct CDR3 sequences, about 52% seen once. The sequenced sample consisted of blood. The receptor comes from a man aged 55 to 70 in good health.

The CDR3 bases are TGTGCCAGCAGTTTGCCCCCCCCAAAGAGCCGGGAGCAGTACTTC. The encoded protein is CASSLPPPKSREQYF. This sequence joins TRBV28 and TRBJ2-7; no firm D call. The CDR3 length is 15 residues. Trimming removed 3 bases from V and 7 bases from J, with 19 bases in between. The germline gives CDR1 MDHEN, CDR2 SYDVKM.